Below, 10 T cell receptor beta chains from the same sample are listed, as sequenced in a study of identical twins. A single record per CDR3 protein comes from TCRdb applying MiXCR to the 5' RACE reads. The sample includes around 500,000 distinct CDR3 sequences, 12% to 15% of them seen just once. The data also belong to a second study, concerning yellow fever vaccine responses in identical twins.

The sequenced sample consisted of CD4+ T cells sorted from blood. These receptors were obtained from a young woman in good health.

The chain carries TRBV20-1 and TRBJ2-5; D possibly matches TRBD1 or TRBD2 (5 bases each). The CDR3 runs 13 residues. Germline-derived CDR1 and CDR2 are DFQATT and SNEGSKA (reference sequence). V was cut by 5 bases and J by 3 bases, with 13 bases left in between. In DNA, the CDR3 is TGCAGTGCTTTTCAGGGAGAGGAAGAGACCCAGTACTTC. It specifies CSAFQGEEETQYF.

This clonotype was detected ten times or more. The chain combines TRBV29-1 with TRBJ1-4; no clear D. The CDR3 runs to 12 residues. Per the germline V gene, CDR1 is SQVTM and CDR2 is ANQGSEA. Trimming removed 4 bases at V and 5 bases at J, with 8 bases between. The DNA of the CDR3 is TGCAGCGTTGTGGTTGTCAATGAAAAACTGTTTTTT. It yields the protein CSVVVVNEKLFF.

This clonotype was seen a few times. This chain uses TRBV5-4 with TRBJ2-1, with a weak D call TRBD2 (7 bases). The V end was cut by 0 bases, the J end by 5 bases, with 12 bases between. This CDR3 comprises 15 residues. The germline gives CDR1 SGHNT, CDR2 YYREEE (reference sequence). CDR3 sequence (DNA): TGTGCCAGCAGCTTGGCGGGGGGCGCAAACAATGAGCAGTTCTTC. The encoded protein is CASSLAGGANNEQFF.

This clonotype was counted a few times. The chain joins TRBV25-1 to TRBJ2-1; TRBD1 matches at 7 bases. The V gene's germline CDR1 is MGHDK and CDR2 SYGVNS. The CDR3 has 14 residues. After removal of 10 bases from V and 0 bases from J, the junction contained 6 bases not matched to a gene. DNA for the CDR3: TGTGCCAAACAGGGGACCCTCTCCTACAATGAGCAGTTCTTC. Its translation is CAKQGTLSYNEQFF.

This clonotype was detected only a few times. The rearrangement links TRBV20-1 to TRBJ2-2, with D perhaps matching TRBD1 (7 bases). The CDR3 has 18 amino acids. Trimming left V 3 bases short and J 0 bases short, with 20 bases between. Germline V gene data show CDR1 as DFQATT and CDR2 as SNEGSKA (reference sequence). CDR3 DNA: TGCAGTGCTAGGGCTCACCCCAGGGGGGCCCCGAACACCGGGGAGCTGTTTTTT. It encodes CSARAHPRGAPNTGELFF.

The chain has TRBV7-9 and TRBJ2-7; 7 bases fit TRBD2. The germline V gene encodes CDR1 SEHNR and CDR2 FQNEAQ (reference sequence). The CDR3 is 17 amino acids. The V gene end was trimmed by 1 base and the J gene end by 3 bases; junction bases not matched to a gene: 12. The CDR3: CASSLGHTSGNLYEQYF. As DNA, the CDR3 is TGTGCCAGCAGCTTAGGTCATACGAGCGGGAATCTCTACGAGCAGTACTTC.

The V call is TRBV2, the J call TRBJ2-7; TRBD1 matches at 8 bases. Germline V gene sequence: CDR1 SNHLY, CDR2 FYNNEI. V shed 1 base and J 0 bases; nucleotides not matched to a gene: 2. The CDR3 is 15 residues long. For the CDR3, the DNA is TGTGCCAGCAGTGAAGGGCAGGGGGCCTCCTACGAGCAGTACTTC. It codes for CASSEGQGASYEQYF.

This clonotype was observed a handful of times. V and J are TRBV6-5 and TRBJ2-2; 10 bases fit TRBD2. The CDR3 runs to 16 residues. V was clipped by 5 bases and J by 6 bases; unmatched bases: 9. Germline loops: CDR1 MNHEY, CDR2 SVGAGI. The CDR3 spells CASSHPLAGAAGELFF. Written as DNA, the CDR3 is TGTGCCAGCAGTCACCCCCTAGCGGGGGCCGCCGGGGAGCTGTTTTTT.

V is TRBV5-1 and J is TRBJ2-3, with TRBD2 matching 13 bases. CDR3 size: 16 residues. V gave up 6 bases and J gave up 3 bases; unmatched junction bases: 7. Germline values: CDR1 SGHRS, CDR2 YFSETQ. The CDR3 reads CASNLEGLAGTDTQYF. CDR3 in DNA: TGCGCCAGCAATCTAGAGGGACTAGCGGGAACAGATACGCAGTATTTT.

This clonotype came up a few times. The chain couples TRBV5-1 to TRBJ2-1, with D possibly TRBD1 on 6 matching bases. This CDR3 has 15 amino acids. Per germline, CDR1 SGHRS and CDR2 YFSETQ. The ends were cut back, 5 bases at V and 2 bases at J, with 14 bases in the middle. The CDR3 region has the DNA TGCGCCAGCAGTCTCGACTCAGGGGCCTACAATGAGCAGTTCTTC. Translating it yields CASSLDSGAYNEQFF. Complete variable domain (other parts from reference TRBV5-1 and TRBJ2-1): KAGVTQTPRYLIKTRGQQVTLSCSPISGHRSVSWYQQTPGQGLQFLFEYFSETQRNKGNFPGRFSGRQFSNSRSEMNVSTLELGDSALYLCASSLDSGAYNEQFFGPGTRLTVL.